This paragraph covers one T cell receptor (beta chain) sequence. Its specificity is not known. This entry comes from a study of Tregs in tolerant kidney transplant recipients. This CDR3 comprises 12 residues. The V and J ends lost 4 bases and 7 bases, in that order; junction bases with no gene match: 0. The germline V gene has CDR1 KGHSH and CDR2 LQKENI. Study conclusions and caveats: Tregs expanded with activated donor B cells seemed most donor-specific.

Clones were sequenced by immunoSEQ multiplex PCR, and TCRdb holds only the in-frame ones, with some missing. The data contain roughly 250,000 clones, roughly 84% of them singletons. The clonotype originates from a human donor in good health. V usage is TRBV18 and J usage is TRBJ1-1; 10 positions agree with TRBD1. Sequenced: CD4+ T cells from blood. CDR3 protein: CASSRTGGEAFF. DNA for the CDR3: TGTGCCAGCTCACGGACAGGGGGTGAAGCTTTCTTT.